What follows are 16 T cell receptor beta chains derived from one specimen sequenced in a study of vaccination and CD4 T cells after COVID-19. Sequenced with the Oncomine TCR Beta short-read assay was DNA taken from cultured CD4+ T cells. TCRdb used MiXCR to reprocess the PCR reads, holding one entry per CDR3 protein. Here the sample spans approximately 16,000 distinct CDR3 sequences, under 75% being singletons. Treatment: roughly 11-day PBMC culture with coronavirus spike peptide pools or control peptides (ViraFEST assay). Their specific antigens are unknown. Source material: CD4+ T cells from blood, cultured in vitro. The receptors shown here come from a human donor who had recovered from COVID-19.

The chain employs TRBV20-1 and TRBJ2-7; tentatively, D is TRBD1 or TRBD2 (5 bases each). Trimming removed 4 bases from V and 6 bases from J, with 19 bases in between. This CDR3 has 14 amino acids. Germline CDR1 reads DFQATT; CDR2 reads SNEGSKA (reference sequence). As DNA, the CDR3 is TGCAGTGCTACCCACGGGACCAGAACCGGCGAGCAGTACTTC. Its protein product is CSATHGTRTGEQYF.

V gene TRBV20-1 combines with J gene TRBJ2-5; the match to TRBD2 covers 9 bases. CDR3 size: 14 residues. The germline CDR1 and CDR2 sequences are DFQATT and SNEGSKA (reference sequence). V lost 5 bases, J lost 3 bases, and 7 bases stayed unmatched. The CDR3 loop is CSAGRVAGEETQYF. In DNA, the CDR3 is TGCAGTGCTGGGCGGGTAGCGGGGGAAGAGACCCAGTACTTC.

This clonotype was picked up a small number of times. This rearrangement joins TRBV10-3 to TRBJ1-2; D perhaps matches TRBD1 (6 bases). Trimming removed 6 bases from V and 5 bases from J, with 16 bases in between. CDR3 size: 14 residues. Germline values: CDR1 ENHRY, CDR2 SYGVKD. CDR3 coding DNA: TGTGCCATCAGCCAACGACAGGAAATGTATGGCTACACCTTC. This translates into CAISQRQEMYGYTF.

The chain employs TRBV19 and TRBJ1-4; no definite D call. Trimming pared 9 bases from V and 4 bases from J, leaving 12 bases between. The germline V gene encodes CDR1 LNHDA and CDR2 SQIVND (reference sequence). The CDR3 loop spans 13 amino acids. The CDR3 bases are TGTGCCAGCGCAGATCGATTTAATGAAAAACTGTTTTTT. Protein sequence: CASADRFNEKLFF.

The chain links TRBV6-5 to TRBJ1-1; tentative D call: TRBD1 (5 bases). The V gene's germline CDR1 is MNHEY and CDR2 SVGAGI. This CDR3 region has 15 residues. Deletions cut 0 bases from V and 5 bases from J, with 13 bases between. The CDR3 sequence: CASSYSAGGWTEAFF. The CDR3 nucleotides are TGTGCCAGCAGTTACTCGGCCGGGGGGTGGACTGAAGCTTTCTTT.

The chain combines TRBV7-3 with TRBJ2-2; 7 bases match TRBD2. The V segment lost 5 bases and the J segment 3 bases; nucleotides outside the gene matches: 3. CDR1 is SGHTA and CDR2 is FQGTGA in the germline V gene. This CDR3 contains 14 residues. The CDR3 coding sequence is TGTGCCAGCAGCCCGCGGGAGCACACCGGGGAGCTGTTTTTT. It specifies CASSPREHTGELFF.

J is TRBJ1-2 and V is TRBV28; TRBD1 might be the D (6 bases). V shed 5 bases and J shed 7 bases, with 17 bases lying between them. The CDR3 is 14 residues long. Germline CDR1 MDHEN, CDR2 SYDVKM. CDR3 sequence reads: CASSAPSGVSGYTF. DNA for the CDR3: TGTGCCAGCAGTGCCCCCTCAGGGGTGAGTGGCTACACCTTC.

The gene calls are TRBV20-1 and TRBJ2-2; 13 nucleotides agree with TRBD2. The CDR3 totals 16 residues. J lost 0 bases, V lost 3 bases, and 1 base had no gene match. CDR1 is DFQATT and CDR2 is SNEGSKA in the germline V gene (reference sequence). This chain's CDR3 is CSARTSGRPNTGELFF. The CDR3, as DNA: TGCAGTGCTAGGACTAGCGGGAGGCCGAACACCGGGGAGCTGTTTTTT.

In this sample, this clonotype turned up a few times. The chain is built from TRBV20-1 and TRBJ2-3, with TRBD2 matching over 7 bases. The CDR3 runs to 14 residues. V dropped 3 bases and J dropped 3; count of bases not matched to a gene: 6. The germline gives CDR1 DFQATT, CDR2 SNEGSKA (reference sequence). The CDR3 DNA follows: TGCAGTGCTAGGGCTCACGGGAGGACAGATACGCAGTATTTT. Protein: CSARAHGRTDTQYF.

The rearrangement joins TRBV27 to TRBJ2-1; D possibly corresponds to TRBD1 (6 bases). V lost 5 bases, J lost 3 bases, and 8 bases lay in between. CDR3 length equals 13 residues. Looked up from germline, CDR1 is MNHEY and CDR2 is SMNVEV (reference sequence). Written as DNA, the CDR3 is TGTGCCAGCAGTCTGACAGGCTACAATGAGCAGTTCTTC. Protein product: CASSLTGYNEQFF.

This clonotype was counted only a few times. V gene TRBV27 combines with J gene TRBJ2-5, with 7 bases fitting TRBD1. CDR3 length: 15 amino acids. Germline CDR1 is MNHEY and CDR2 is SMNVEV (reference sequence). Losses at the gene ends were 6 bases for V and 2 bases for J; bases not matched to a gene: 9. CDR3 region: CASSQRWDRQETQYF. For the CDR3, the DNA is TGTGCCAGCAGCCAACGTTGGGACAGACAAGAGACCCAGTACTTC.

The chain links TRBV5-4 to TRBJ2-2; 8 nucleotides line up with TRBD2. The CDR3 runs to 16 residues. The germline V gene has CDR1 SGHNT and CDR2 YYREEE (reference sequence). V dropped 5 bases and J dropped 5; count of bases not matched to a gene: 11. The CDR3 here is CASRSRGGTDTGELFF. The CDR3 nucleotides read TGTGCCAGCAGATCACGGGGGGGGACTGATACCGGGGAGCTGTTTTTT.

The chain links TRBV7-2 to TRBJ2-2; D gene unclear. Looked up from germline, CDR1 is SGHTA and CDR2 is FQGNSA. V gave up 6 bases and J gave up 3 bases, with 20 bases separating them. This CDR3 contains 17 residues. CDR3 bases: TGTGCCAGCAGTGGTAGGGCCTCACCCGAGGACACCGGGGAGCTGTTTTTT. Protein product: CASSGRASPEDTGELFF.

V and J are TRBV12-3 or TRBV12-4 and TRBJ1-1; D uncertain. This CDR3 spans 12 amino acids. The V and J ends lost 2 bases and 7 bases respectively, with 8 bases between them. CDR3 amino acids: CASSLSEDEAFF. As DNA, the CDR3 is TGTGCCAGCAGTTTATCGGAAGATGAAGCTTTCTTT.

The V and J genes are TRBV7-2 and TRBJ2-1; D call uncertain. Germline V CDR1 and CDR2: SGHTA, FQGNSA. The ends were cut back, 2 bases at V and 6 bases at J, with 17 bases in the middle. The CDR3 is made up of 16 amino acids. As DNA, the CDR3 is TGTGCCAGCAGCTTAATCAGCGCCGCCACGATCAATGAGCAGTTCTTC. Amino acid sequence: CASSLISAATINEQFF.

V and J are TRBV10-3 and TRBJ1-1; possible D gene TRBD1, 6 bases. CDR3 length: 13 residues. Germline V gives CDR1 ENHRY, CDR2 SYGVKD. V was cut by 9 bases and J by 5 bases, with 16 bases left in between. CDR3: CAMGAGGRTEAFF. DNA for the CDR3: TGTGCCATGGGGGCCGGGGGTAGGACTGAAGCTTTCTTT.